What follows are 10 T cell receptor beta chains derived from one specimen sequenced in a study of blood T cell repertoires in COVID-19. Using immunoSEQ multiplex PCR, the repertoire was profiled, and TCRdb retains in-frame clones only, with some absent. This sample has about 310,000 clones, with around 90% found just once. Input material: peripheral blood. These receptors all come from a man between 18 and 35 years old with active or convalescent COVID-19.

Here the CDR3 DNA reads TGCGCCAGCAGCGTCGTGGGGGCTAGGTCTGAAAAACTGTTTTTT. As protein: CASSVVGARSEKLFF. The chain carries TRBV4-1 and TRBJ1-4; TRBD1 is a possible D gene (6 bases). V lost 5 bases and J lost 7, with 17 bases in between. This CDR3 is 15 amino acids long. The germline V gene encodes CDR1 MGHRA and CDR2 YSYEKL.

This chain connects TRBV10-2 to TRBJ2-7; TRBD2 might be the D (5 bases). The CDR3 loop spans 13 amino acids. Germline V gene lookup returns CDR1 WSHSY and CDR2 SAAADI. The V end was cut by 10 bases, the J end by 5 bases, with 18 bases between. In DNA, the CDR3 is TGCGCCACCGGACGGGAACAAACCCACGAGCAGTACTTC. Amino acids: CATGREQTHEQYF.

The chain uses TRBV28 and TRBJ2-7; 11 nucleotides match TRBD2. The CDR3 is 19 residues long. In germline, CDR1 is MDHEN, CDR2 SYDVKM. Trimming at V came to 6 bases and at J to 0 bases, leaving 16 bases not matched to a gene. The CDR3 DNA is TGTGCCAGCAGCTCCAGGTTTCCGGGACTAGCGGTAAGCTCCTACGAGCAGTACTTC. This gives the protein CASSSRFPGLAVSSYEQYF.

V is TRBV4-1 and J is TRBJ2-3; 15 bases fit TRBD2. V lost 4 bases to trimming and J lost 1 base; unmatched junction nucleotides: 9. CDR3 length equals 19 residues. Per the germline V gene, CDR1 is MGHRA and CDR2 is YSYEKL. CDR3 nucleotide sequence: TGCGCCAGCAGCCTCAGGACTAGCGGGAGGGCCGGCGGCACAGATACGCAGTATTTT. Amino acids: CASSLRTSGRAGGTDTQYF.

The V and J genes are TRBV5-1 and TRBJ1-6; D unresolved. Germline CDR1 and CDR2: SGHRS and YFSETQ. V lost 0 bases and J 13 bases, leaving 14 bases between the germline ends. The CDR3 spans 14 residues. The CDR3: CASSLGQVTTPLHF. CDR3 in DNA: TGCGCCAGCAGCTTGGGCCAGGTTACCACCCCCCTCCACTTT.

This clone was recorded only once. V gene TRBV19 combines with J gene TRBJ2-7; TRBD2 might be the D (7 bases). Trimming cost V 0 bases and J 3 bases, with 12 bases left between them. Germline V CDR1 and CDR2: LNHDA, SQIVND (reference sequence). This CDR3 is built from 15 residues. The CDR3 region is CASSIDTGGFYEQYF. The CDR3 nucleotides read TGTGCCAGTAGTATAGATACGGGGGGCTTCTACGAGCAGTACTTC.

The rearrangement links TRBV7-6 to TRBJ1-3, with D maybe TRBD1 (5 bases). CDR1 and CDR2 from the germline V gene are SGHVS and FNYEAQ. The CDR3 length is 17 residues. Trimming left V 1 base short and J 9 bases short, with 22 bases between. CDR3 nucleotides: TGTGCCAGCAGCTTAGTGTCTTTAGGGGTCTTCGGCGGCACCATATATTTT. It translates to CASSLVSLGVFGGTIYF. Full variable domain (remainder filled in from reference TRBV7-6 and TRBJ1-3): GAGVSQSPRYKVTKRGQDVALRCDPISGHVSLYWYRQALGQGPEFLTYFNYEAQQDKSGLPNDRFSAERPEGSISTLTIQRTEQRDSAMYRCASSLVSLGVFGGTIYFGEGSWLTVV.

The CDR3 DNA sequence: TGTGCCACCAGCGGGGAGGCGAGGGCGGTGGTCGATGGCTACACCTTC. Translating it yields CATSGEARAVVDGYTF. The chain employs TRBV15 and TRBJ1-2; D is unresolved. Trimming removed 5 bases at V and 6 bases at J, with 22 bases between. CDR3 length: 16 residues. Germline V gene lookup returns CDR1 LNHNV and CDR2 YYDKDF (reference sequence).

The rearrangement links TRBV7-2 to TRBJ2-1; tentative D call: TRBD2 (5 bases). Germline V CDR1 and CDR2: SGHTA, FQGNSA. This CDR3 has 13 amino acids. Trimming pared 3 bases from V and 5 bases from J, leaving 8 bases between. For the CDR3, the DNA is TGTGCCAGCAGCTTTAGGCGGGACAATGAGCAGTTCTTC. It codes for CASSFRRDNEQFF.

Turning to this clone: At one boundary the junction diverges from the germline segment, which might be a read error. V is TRBV6-1 and J is TRBJ1-5; no firm D call. This CDR3 comprises 15 residues. CDR1 is MNHNS and CDR2 is SASEGT in the germline V gene. The CDR3 loop is CASSQAGRGNQPQHF. In nucleotides, the CDR3 is TGTGCCAGCAGTCAAGCGGGTCGGGGCAATCAGCCCCAGCATTTT.